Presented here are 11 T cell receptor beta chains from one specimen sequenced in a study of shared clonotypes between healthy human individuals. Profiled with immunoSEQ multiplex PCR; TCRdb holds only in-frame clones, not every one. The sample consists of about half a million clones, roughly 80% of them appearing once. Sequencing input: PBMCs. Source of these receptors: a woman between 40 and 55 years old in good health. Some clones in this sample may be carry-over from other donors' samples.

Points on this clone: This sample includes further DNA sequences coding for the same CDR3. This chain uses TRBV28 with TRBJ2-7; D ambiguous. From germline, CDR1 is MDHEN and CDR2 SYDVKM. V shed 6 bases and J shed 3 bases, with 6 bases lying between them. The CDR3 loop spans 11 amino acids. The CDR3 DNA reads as TGTGCCAGCAGCCTACTCTACGAGCAGTACTTC. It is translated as CASSLLYEQYF.

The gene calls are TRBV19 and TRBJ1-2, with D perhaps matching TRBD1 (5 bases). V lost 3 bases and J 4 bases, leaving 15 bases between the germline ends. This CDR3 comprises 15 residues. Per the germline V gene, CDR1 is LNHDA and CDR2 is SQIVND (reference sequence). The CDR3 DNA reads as TGTGCCAGTAGTATCCCAACAGGTTATGGCTATGGCTACACCTTC. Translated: CASSIPTGYGYGYTF.

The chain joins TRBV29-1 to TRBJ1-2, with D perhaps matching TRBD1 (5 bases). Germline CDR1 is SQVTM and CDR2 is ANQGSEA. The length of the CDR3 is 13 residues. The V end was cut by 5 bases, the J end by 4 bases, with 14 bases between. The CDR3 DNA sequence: TGCAGCGTTAGGGACGCCGGGGCCTATGGCTACACCTTC. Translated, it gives CSVRDAGAYGYTF.

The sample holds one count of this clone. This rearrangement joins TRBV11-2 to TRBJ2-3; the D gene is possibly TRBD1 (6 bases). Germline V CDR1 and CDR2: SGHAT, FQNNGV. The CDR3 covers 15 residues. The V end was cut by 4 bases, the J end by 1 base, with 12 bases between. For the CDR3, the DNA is TGTGCCAGCAGCTCGACAGGTAGAGGCACAGATACGCAGTATTTT. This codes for CASSSTGRGTDTQYF.

CDR3 in DNA: TGCAGCGTTGGCCATCAGTGGAACACCGGGGAGCTGTTTTTT. Translating it yields CSVGHQWNTGELFF. The chain joins TRBV29-1 to TRBJ2-2; unclear D gene. Germline V CDR1 and CDR2: SQVTM, ANQGSEA. Trimming stripped 4 bases from V and 1 base from J, with 10 bases between. This CDR3 has 14 residues.

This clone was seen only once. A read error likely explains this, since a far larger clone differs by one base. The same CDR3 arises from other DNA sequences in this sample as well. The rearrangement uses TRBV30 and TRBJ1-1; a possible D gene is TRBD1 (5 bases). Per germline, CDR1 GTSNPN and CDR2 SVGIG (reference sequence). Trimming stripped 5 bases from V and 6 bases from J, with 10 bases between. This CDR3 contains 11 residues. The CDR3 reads CAWGAVAEAFF. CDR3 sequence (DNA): TGTGCCTGGGGGGCTGTAGCTGAAGCTTTCTTT.

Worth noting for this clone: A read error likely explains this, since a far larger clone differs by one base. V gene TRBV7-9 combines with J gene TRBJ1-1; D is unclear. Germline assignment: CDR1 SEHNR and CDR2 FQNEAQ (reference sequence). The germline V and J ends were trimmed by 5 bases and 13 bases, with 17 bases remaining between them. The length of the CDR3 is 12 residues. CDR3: CASSPMDVSGFF. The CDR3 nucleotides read TGTGCCAGCAGCCCAATGGATGTCTCAGGTTTCTTT. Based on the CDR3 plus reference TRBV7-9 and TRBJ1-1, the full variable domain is DTGVSQNPRHKITKRGQNVTFRCDPISEHNRLYWYRQTLGQGPEFLTYFQNEAQLEKSRLLSDRFSAERPKGSFSTLEIQRTEQGDSAMYLCASSPMDVSGFFGQGTRLTVV.

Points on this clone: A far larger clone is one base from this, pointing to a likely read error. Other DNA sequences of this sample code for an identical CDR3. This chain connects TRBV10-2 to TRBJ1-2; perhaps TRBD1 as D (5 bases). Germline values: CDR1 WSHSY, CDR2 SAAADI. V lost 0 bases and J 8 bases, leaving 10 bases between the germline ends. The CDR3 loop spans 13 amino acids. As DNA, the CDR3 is TGCGCCAGCAGTGAGTCCCAGGGAAGGGGCTACACCTTC. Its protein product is CASSESQGRGYTF.

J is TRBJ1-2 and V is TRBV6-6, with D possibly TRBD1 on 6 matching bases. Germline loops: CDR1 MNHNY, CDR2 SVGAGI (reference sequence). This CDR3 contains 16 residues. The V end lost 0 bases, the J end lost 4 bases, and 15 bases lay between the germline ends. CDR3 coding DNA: TGTGCCAGCAGTTACTCGATTCAGGGGAGCCCCTATGGCTACACCTTC. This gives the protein CASSYSIQGSPYGYTF.

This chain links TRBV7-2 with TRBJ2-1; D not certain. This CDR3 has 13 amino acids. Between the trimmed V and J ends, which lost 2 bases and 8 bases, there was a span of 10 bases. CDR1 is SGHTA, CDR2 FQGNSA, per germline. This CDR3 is CASSLRAVYEQFF. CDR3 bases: TGTGCCAGCAGCTTAAGGGCCGTTTATGAGCAGTTCTTC.

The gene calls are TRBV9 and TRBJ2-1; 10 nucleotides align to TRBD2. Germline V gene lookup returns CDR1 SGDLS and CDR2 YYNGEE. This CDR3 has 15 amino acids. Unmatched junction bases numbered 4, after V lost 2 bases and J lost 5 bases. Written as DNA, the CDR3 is TGTGCCAGCAGCGTTACTAGCGGGGCCAACAATGAGCAGTTCTTC. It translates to CASSVTSGANNEQFF.